The source of this T cell receptor beta chain is a study of blood T cells in healthy people across ages. The CDR3 consists of 20 residues. CDR1 is SGHTA, CDR2 FQGNSA, per germline. For the second PCR, which ran for about 6 to 12 cycles, a sample-barcoded 5' primer and a J-beta primer mix were used. TCRdb reanalysed the 5' RACE reads using MiXCR and keeps one entry per CDR3 protein. The sample has 1.6 million or so distinct CDR3 sequences, around 36% seen once. As to this clonotype: The junction does not match germline at one end; this may be a read error.

The V and J genes are TRBV7-2 and TRBJ2-3; D is tentatively TRBD1 or TRBD2 (7 bases each). The sequence was collected from a woman in her 30s in good health. Sequenced material: blood. The CDR3 coding sequence is TGTGCCAGCAGCTTAAGTCATCATCGACTAGCTTTCCTAGGGACAGATACGCAGTGTTTT. This sequence encodes CASSLSHHRLAFLGTDTQCF.